The following is a T cell receptor (beta chain) sequence with its context. The data were taken from a study of blood T cell repertoires in COVID-19. At the level of the study: The United States, Italy and Spain provided the acute and convalescent COVID-19 samples. Sources were T cells, B-cell-depleted T cells, or PBMCs; the material itself was cDNA or gDNA.

Seattle enrolled patients during active infection and tracked them longitudinally. TCRdb keeps only in-frame clones here, not all; method: immunoSEQ multiplex PCR. Among 150,000 to 200,000 clones listed, approximately 87% were seen once. Germline lookup yields CDR1 SGHTA and CDR2 FQGNSA. Losses at the gene ends were 2 bases for V and 5 bases for J; bases not matched to a gene: 7. CDR3 length: 16 amino acids. Sample: peripheral blood. This chain joins TRBV7-2 and TRBJ2-3, with TRBD2 matching over 10 bases. This clonotype was obtained from a person aged 70 to 85 with COVID-19, enrolled during active disease. The CDR3 DNA reads TGTGCCAGCAGCTTACCAGCGGGAGGGCCGGTAGATACGCAGTATTTT. This sequence encodes CASSLPAGGPVDTQYF. The entire variable domain, with the rest obtained from reference TRBV7-2 and TRBJ2-3, is as follows: GAGVSQSPSNKVTEKGKDVELRCDPISGHTALYWYRQSLGQGLEFLIYFQGNSAPDKSGLPSDRFSAERTGGSVSTLTIQRTQQEDSAVYLCASSLPAGGPVDTQYFGPGTRLTVL.